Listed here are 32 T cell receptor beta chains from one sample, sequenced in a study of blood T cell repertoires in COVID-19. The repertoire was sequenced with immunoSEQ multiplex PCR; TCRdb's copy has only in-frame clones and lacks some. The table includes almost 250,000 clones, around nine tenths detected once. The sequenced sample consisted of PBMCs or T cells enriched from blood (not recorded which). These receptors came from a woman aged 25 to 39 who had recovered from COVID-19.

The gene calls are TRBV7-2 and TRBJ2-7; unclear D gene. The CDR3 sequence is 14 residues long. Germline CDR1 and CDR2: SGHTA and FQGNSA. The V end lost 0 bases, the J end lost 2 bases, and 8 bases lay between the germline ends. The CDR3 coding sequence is TGTGCCAGCAGCTTAGCTTTAGATCCCTACGAGCAGTACTTC. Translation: CASSLALDPYEQYF.

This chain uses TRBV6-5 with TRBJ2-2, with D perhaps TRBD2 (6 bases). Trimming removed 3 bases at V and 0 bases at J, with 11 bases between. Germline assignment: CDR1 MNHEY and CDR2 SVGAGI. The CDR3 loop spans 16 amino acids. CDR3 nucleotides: TGTGCCAGCAGTTATACGGGGGTTGCGAACACCGGGGAGCTGTTTTTT. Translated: CASSYTGVANTGELFF.

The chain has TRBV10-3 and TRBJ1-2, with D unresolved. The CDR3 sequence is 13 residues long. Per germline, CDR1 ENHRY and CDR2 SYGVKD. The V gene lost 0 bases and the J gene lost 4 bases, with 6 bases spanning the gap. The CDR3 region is CAISESEVYGYTF. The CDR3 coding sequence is TGTGCCATCAGTGAGTCGGAGGTCTATGGCTACACCTTC.

CDR3 amino acids: CASSYIDRGASYEQYF. In DNA form, the CDR3 reads TGTGCCAGCAGCTATATCGACAGGGGGGCTTCCTACGAGCAGTACTTC. The chain has TRBV3-1 (or the pseudogene TRBV3-2) and TRBJ2-7; 9 bases line up with TRBD1. The germline V gene has CDR1 LGHDT and CDR2 YNNKEL (reference sequence). The V segment lost 5 bases and the J segment 1 base; nucleotides outside the gene matches: 9. The CDR3 runs to 16 residues.

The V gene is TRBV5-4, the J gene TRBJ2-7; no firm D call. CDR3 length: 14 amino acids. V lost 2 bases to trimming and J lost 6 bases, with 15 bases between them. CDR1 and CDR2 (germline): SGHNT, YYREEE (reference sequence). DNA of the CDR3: TGTGCCAGCAGCTTAAACCCAAGCGTCTTCGAGCAGTACTTC. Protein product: CASSLNPSVFEQYF.

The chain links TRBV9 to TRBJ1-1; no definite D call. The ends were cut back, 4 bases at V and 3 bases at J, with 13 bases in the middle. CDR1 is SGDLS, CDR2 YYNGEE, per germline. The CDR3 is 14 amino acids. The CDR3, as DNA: TGTGCCAGCAGCATAACGGGTTCATACACTGAAGCTTTCTTT. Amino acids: CASSITGSYTEAFF.

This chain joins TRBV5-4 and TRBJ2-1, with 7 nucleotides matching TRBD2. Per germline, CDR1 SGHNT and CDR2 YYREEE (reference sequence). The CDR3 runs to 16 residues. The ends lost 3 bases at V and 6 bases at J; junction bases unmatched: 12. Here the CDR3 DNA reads TGTGCCAGCAGCTGGAGGGGCGGGAGAGGTTTCAATGAGCAGTTCTTC. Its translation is CASSWRGGRGFNEQFF.

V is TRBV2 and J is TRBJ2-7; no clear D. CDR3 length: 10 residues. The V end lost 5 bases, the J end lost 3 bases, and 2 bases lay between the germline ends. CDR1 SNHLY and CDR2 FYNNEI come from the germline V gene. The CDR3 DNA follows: TGTGCCAGCAGTCACTACGAGCAGTACTTC. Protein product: CASSHYEQYF.

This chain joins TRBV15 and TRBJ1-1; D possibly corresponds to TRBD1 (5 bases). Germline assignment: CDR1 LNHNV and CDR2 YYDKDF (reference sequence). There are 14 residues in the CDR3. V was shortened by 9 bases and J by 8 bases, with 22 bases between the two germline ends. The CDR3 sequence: CATAKLRDSAEAFF. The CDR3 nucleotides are TGTGCCACGGCCAAGCTCAGGGATTCTGCCGAAGCTTTCTTT.

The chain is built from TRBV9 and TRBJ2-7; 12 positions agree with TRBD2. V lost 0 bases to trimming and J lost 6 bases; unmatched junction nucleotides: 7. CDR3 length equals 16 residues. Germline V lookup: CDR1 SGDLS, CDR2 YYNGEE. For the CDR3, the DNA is TGTGCCAGCAGCGTAGAGTCACTAGCGGGAGGTGCCGAGCAGTACTTC. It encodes CASSVESLAGGAEQYF.

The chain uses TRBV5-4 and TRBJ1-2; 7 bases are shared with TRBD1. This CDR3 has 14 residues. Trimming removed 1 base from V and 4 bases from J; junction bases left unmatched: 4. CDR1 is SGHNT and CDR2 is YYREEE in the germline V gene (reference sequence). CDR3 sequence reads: CASSLPGGVYGYTF. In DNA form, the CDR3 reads TGTGCCAGCAGCTTGCCAGGGGGAGTCTATGGCTACACCTTC.

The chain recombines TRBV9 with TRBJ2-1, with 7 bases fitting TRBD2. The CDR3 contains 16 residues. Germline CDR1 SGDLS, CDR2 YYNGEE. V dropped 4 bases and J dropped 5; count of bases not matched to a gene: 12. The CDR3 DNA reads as TGTGCCAGCAGCCCAACCTCTGTCCTAGCGGACAATGAGCAGTTCTTC. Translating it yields CASSPTSVLADNEQFF.

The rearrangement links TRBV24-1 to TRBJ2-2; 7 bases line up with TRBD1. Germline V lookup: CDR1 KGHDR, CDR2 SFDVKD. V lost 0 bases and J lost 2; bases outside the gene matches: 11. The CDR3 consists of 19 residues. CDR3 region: CATSDLQIRGTTNTGELFF. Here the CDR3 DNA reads TGTGCCACCAGTGATTTGCAAATCAGGGGGACAACAAACACCGGGGAGCTGTTTTTT.

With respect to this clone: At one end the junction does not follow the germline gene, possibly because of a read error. In DNA, the CDR3 is TGTGCCAGTAGTATAGCCGGGACAGGGGCCCCGAATTTT. This encodes CASSIAGTGAPNF. The J gene is TRBJ1-5, the V gene TRBV19; TRBD1 matches 10 bases. The germline V gene encodes CDR1 LNHDA and CDR2 SQIVND (reference sequence). The CDR3 sequence is 13 residues long.

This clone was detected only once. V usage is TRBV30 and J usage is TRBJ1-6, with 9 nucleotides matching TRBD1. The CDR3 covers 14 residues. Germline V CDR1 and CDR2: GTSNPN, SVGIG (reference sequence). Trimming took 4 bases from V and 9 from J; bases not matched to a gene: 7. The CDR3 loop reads CAWIPGTGISPLHF. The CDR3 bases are TGTGCCTGGATCCCCGGGACAGGGATTTCACCCCTCCACTTT. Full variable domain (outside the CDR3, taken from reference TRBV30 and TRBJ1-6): SQTIHQWPATLVQPVGSPLSLECTVEGTSNPNLYWYRQAAGRGLQLLFYSVGIGQISSEVPQNLSASRPQDRQFILSSKKLLLSDSGFYLCAWIPGTGISPLHFGNGTRLTVT.

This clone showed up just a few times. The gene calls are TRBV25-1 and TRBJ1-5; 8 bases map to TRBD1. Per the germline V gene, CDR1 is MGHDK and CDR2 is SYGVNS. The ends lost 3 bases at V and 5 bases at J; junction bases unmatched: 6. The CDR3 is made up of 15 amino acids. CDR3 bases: TGTGCCAGCAGTGATCAGGACAGGGAGGATCAGCCCCAGCATTTT. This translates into CASSDQDREDQPQHF.

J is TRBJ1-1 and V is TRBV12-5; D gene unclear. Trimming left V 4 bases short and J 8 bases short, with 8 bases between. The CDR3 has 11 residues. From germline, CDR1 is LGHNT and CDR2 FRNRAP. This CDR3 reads CASGSYQEAFF. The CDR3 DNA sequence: TGTGCTAGTGGTTCCTACCAAGAAGCTTTCTTT.

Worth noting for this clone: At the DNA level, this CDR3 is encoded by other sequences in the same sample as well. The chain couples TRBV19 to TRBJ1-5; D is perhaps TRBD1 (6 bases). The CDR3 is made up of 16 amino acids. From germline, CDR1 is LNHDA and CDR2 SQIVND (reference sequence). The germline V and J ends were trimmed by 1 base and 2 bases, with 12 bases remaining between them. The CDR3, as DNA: TGTGCCAGTAGTATAGGCGGGGGGGCCGGCAATCAGCCCCAGCATTTT. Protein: CASSIGGGAGNQPQHF.

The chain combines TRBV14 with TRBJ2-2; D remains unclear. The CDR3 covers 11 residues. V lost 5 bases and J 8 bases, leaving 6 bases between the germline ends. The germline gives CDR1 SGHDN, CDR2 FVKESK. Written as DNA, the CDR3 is TGTGCCAGCAGCTCCGGGGGGGAGCTGTTTTTT. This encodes CASSSGGELFF.

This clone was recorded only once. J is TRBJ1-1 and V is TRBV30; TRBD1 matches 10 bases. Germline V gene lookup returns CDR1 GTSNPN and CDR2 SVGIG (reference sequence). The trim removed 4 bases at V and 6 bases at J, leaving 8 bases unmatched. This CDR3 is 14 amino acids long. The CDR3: CAWMWGQGTAEAFF. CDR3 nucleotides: TGTGCCTGGATGTGGGGACAGGGGACGGCTGAAGCTTTCTTT. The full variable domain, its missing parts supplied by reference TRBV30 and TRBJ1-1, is SQTIHQWPATLVQPVGSPLSLECTVEGTSNPNLYWYRQAAGRGLQLLFYSVGIGQISSEVPQNLSASRPQDRQFILSSKKLLLSDSGFYLCAWMWGQGTAEAFFGQGTRLTVV.

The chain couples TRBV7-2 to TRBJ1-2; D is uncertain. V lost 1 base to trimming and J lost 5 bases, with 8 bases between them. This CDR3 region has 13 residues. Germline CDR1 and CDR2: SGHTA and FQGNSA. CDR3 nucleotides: TGTGCCAGCAGCTTAGAGGCGGGTTATGGCTACACCTTC. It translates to CASSLEAGYGYTF.

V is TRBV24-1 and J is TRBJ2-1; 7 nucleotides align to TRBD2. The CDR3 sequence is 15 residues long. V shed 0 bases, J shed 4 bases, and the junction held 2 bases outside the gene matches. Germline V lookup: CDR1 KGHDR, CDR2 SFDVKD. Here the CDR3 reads CATSDLGRGYNEQFF. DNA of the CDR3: TGTGCCACCAGTGATTTGGGGAGGGGTTACAATGAGCAGTTCTTC.

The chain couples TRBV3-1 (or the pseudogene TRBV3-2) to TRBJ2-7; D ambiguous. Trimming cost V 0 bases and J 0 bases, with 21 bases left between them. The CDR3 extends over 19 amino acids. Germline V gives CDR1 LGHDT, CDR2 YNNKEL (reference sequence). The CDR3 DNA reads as TGTGCCAGCAGCCAAGAAATGAGTGCAAGCAGAAGGAGCTCCTACGAGCAGTACTTC. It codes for CASSQEMSASRRSSYEQYF.

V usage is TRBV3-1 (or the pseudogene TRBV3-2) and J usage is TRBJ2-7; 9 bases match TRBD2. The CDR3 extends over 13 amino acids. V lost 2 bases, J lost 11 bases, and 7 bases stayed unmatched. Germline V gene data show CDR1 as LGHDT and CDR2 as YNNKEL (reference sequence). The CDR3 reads CASSQHQREVEYF. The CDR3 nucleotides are TGTGCCAGCAGCCAACATCAGCGGGAGGTAGAGTACTTC.

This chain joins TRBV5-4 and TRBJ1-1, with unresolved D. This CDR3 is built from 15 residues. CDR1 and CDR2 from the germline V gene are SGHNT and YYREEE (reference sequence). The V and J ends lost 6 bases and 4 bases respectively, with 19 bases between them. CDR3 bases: TGTGCCAGCACCCCCCGAAGGGAGGTAGTCACTGAAGCTTTCTTT. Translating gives CASTPRREVVTEAFF.

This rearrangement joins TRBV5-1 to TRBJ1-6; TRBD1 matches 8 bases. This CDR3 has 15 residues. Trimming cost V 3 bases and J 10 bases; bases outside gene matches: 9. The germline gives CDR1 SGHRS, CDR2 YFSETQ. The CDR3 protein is CASSSSTGGNSPLHF. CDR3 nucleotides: TGCGCCAGCAGCTCATCAACAGGGGGTAACTCACCCCTCCACTTT.

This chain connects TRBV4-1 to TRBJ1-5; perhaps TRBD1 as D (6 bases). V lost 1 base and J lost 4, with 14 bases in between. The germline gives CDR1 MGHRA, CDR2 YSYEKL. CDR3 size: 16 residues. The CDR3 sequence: CASSQGLQGLNQPQHF. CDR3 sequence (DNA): TGCGCCAGCAGCCAAGGACTGCAGGGGCTTAATCAGCCCCAGCATTTT.

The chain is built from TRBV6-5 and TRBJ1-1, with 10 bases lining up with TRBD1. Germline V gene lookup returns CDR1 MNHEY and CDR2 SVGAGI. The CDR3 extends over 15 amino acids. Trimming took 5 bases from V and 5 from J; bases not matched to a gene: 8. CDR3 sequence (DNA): TGTGCCAGCAGTCCTCCCCGGACAGGGGGGACTGAAGCTTTCTTT. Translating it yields CASSPPRTGGTEAFF.

CDR3 nucleotide sequence: TGTGCCTGGAAATCCGGGACTGCAAATCAGCCCCAGCATTTT. It encodes CAWKSGTANQPQHF. The chain links TRBV30 to TRBJ1-5, with D perhaps TRBD1 (5 bases). Germline V lookup: CDR1 GTSNPN, CDR2 SVGIG (reference sequence). The V end was cut by 4 bases, the J end by 4 bases, with 14 bases between. The CDR3 is 14 amino acids.

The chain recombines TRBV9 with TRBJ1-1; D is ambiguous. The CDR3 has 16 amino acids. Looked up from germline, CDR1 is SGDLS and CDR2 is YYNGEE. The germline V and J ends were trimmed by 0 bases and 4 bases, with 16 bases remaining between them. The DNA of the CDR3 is TGTGCCAGCAGCGTAGAGCCAGTCTCTCCGGGCACTGAAGCTTTCTTT. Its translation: CASSVEPVSPGTEAFF.

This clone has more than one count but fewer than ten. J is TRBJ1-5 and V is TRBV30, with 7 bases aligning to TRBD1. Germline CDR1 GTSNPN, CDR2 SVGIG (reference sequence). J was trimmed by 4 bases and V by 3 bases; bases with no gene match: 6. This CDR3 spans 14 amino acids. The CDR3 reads CAWRGDSENQPQHF. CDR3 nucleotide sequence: TGTGCCTGGAGGGGGGACAGCGAGAATCAGCCCCAGCATTTT.

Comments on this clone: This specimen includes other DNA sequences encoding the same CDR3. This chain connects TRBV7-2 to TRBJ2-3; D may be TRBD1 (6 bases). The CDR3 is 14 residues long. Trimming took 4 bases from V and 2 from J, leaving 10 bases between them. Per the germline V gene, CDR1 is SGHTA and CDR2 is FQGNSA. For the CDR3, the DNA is TGTGCCAGCAGCTCCGGGACAATCACAGATACGCAGTATTTT. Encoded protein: CASSSGTITDTQYF.